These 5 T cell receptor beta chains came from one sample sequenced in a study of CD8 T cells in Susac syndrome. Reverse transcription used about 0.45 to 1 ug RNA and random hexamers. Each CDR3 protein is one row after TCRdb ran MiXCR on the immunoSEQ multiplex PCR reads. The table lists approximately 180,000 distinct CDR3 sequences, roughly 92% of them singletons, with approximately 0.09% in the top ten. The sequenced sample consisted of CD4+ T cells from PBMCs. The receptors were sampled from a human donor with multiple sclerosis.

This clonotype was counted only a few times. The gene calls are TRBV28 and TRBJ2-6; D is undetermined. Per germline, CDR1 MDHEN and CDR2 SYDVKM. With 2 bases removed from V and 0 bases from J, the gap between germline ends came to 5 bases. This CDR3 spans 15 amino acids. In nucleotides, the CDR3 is TGTGCCAGCAGTTTAGATAGCTCTGGGGCCAACGTCCTGACTTTC. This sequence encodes CASSLDSSGANVLTF.

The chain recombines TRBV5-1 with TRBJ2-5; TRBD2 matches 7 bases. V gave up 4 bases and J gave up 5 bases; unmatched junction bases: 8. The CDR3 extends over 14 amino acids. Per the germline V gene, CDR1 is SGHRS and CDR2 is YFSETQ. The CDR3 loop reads CASSPERGGETQYF. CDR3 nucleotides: TGCGCCAGCAGCCCGGAGCGGGGCGGGGAGACCCAGTACTTC.

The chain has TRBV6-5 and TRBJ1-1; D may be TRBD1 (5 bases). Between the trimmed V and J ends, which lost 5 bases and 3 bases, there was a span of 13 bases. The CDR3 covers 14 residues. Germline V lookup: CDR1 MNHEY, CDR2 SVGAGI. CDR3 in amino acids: CASSASGRDTEAFF. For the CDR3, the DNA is TGTGCCAGCAGTGCCTCAGGGAGAGACACTGAAGCTTTCTTT.

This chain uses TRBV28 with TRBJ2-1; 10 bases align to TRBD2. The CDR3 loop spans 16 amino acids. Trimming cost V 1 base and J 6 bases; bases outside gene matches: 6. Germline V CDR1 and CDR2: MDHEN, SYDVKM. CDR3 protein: CASSLYIAGGPNEQFF. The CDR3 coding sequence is TGTGCCAGCAGTTTATACATAGCGGGAGGCCCCAATGAGCAGTTCTTC.

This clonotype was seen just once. CDR3 nucleotides: TGTGCCAGCAGCCGGACTAGCGAGGGAGATACGCAGTATTTT. Translating it yields CASSRTSEGDTQYF. This chain uses TRBV6-2 or TRBV6-3 with TRBJ2-3; 9 bases line up with TRBD2. The CDR3 length is 14 residues. Germline V gives CDR1 MNHEY, CDR2 SVGEGT. J was trimmed by 5 bases and V by 6 bases; bases with no gene match: 6.